One and the same sample provided the 27 T cell receptor beta chains below, sequenced in a study of blood T cell repertoires in COVID-19. The data were produced by immunoSEQ multiplex PCR, yet TCRdb's version contains in-frame clones alone and is incomplete. Among 200,000 or so clones listed, about 80% were seen once. Sequencing was done on a sample of PBMCs or T cells enriched from blood (not recorded which). These receptors were taken from a man aged 40-49 years who had recovered from COVID-19.

This clone came up many times. The rearrangement uses TRBV2 and TRBJ1-2; a weak D match, TRBD1 (5 bases). The CDR3 loop spans 15 amino acids. Trimming left V 6 bases short and J 0 bases short, with 14 bases between. Germline CDR1 and CDR2: SNHLY and FYNNEI. In DNA, the CDR3 is TGTGCCAGCAGGACAGCTATTCAAGCTAACTATGGCTACACCTTC. It codes for CASRTAIQANYGYTF. The full variable domain, with the rest looked up from reference TRBV2 and TRBJ1-2, is EPEVTQTPSHQVTQMGQEVILRCVPISNHLYFYWYRQILGQKVEFLVSFYNNEISEKSEIFDDQFSVERPDGSNFTLKIRSTKLEDSAMYFCASRTAIQANYGYTFGSGTRLTVV.

The chain employs TRBV5-1 and TRBJ1-2, with D maybe TRBD1 (5 bases). V was cut by 1 base and J by 6 bases, with 13 bases left in between. CDR1 and CDR2 from the germline V gene are SGHRS and YFSETQ. The CDR3 contains 14 residues. CDR3 DNA sequence: TGCGCCAGCAGCTTGAATCGGGCAGGGAATGGCTACACCTTC. It encodes CASSLNRAGNGYTF.

CDR3 sequence reads: CASSPLAGVWDTQYF. As DNA, the CDR3 is TGTGCCAGCAGCCCCTTAGCGGGGGTATGGGATACGCAGTATTTT. V usage is TRBV7-9 and J usage is TRBJ2-3; TRBD2 agrees at 9 bases. CDR3 length: 15 amino acids. In germline, CDR1 is SEHNR, CDR2 FQNEAQ (reference sequence). V dropped 5 bases and J dropped 6; count of bases not matched to a gene: 9.

CDR3 loop: CASSATAGALNEQFF. In DNA, the CDR3 is TGCGCCAGCAGCGCCACAGCGGGGGCTCTCAATGAGCAGTTCTTC. The genes are TRBV5-1 and TRBJ2-1, with 8 positions matching TRBD2. The germline V gene has CDR1 SGHRS and CDR2 YFSETQ. Losses at the gene ends were 4 bases for V and 6 bases for J; bases not matched to a gene: 9. The CDR3 is 15 residues long.

J is TRBJ1-2 and V is TRBV7-2, with D possibly TRBD1 on 5 matching bases. The CDR3 is made up of 14 amino acids. CDR1 is SGHTA, CDR2 FQGNSA, per germline. V lost 6 bases, J lost 4 bases, and 15 bases lay in between. DNA of the CDR3: TGTGCCAGCAGTTCCCCAGGCGGGGGCTATGGCTACACCTTC. Residues: CASSSPGGGYGYTF.

Here the CDR3 reads CASSPPDRGFSANTEAFF. The CDR3 DNA follows: TGTGCCAGCAGCCCCCCGGACAGGGGGTTCTCCGCAAACACTGAAGCTTTCTTT. The chain has TRBV7-2 and TRBJ1-1; 10 nucleotides line up with TRBD1. Unmatched junction bases numbered 14, after V lost 5 bases and J lost 2 bases. Germline V CDR1 and CDR2: SGHTA, FQGNSA. This CDR3 spans 18 amino acids.

This chain joins TRBV7-9 and TRBJ1-1; 7 bases are a match to TRBD1. Germline CDR1 is SEHNR and CDR2 is FQNEAQ (reference sequence). The CDR3 has 15 amino acids. The V and J ends lost 3 bases and 2 bases, in that order; junction bases with no gene match: 6. CDR3 sequence reads: CASSLEGTANTEAFF. The DNA for the CDR3 is TGTGCCAGCAGCTTGGAGGGGACAGCAAACACTGAAGCTTTCTTT.

The V gene is TRBV19, the J gene TRBJ2-1; 14 bases match TRBD2. The germline CDR1 and CDR2 sequences are LNHDA and SQIVND (reference sequence). V lost 11 bases to trimming and J lost 4 bases; unmatched junction nucleotides: 7. The CDR3 spans 15 residues. CDR3 protein: CASGTSGGYYNEQFF. The CDR3 DNA reads TGTGCCTCCGGGACTAGCGGGGGCTATTACAATGAGCAGTTCTTC.

This sequence joins TRBV30 and TRBJ1-6, with TRBD1 as a possible D gene (5 bases). The V end was cut by 4 bases, the J end by 5 bases, with 12 bases between. This CDR3 is built from 14 residues. Germline V gene lookup returns CDR1 GTSNPN and CDR2 SVGIG (reference sequence). CDR3 nucleotide sequence: TGTGCCTGGACTCTGACAGAGAATAATTCACCCCTCCACTTT. This gives the protein CAWTLTENNSPLHF.

The rearrangement uses TRBV7-2 and TRBJ1-1, with D possibly matching TRBD1 (6 bases). The CDR3 has 14 residues. V gave up 0 bases and J gave up 11 bases, with 16 bases separating them. From germline, CDR1 is SGHTA and CDR2 FQGNSA. The CDR3 region has the DNA TGTGCCAGCAGCTTAGCGCCTGGGGGCCTGGGGGCTTTCTTT. This translates into CASSLAPGGLGAFF.

The chain combines TRBV5-4 with TRBJ1-3; D is unclear. Trimming shortened V by 2 bases and J by 7 bases, and 10 bases separated the two germline ends. The V gene's germline CDR1 is SGHNT and CDR2 YYREEE (reference sequence). This CDR3 comprises 13 residues. CDR3 amino acids: CASSLKPENTIYF. The CDR3 region has the DNA TGTGCCAGCAGCTTAAAACCCGAGAACACCATATATTTT.

In this sample, this clone turned up a few times. V usage is TRBV11-2 and J usage is TRBJ1-1; a possible D gene is TRBD1 (5 bases). The germline V gene encodes CDR1 SGHAT and CDR2 FQNNGV. Trimming stripped 3 bases from V and 5 bases from J, with 13 bases between. CDR3 length: 14 amino acids. DNA for the CDR3: TGTGCCAGCAGCTTGTCAGTTGGGGGGACTGAAGCTTTCTTT. Its protein is CASSLSVGGTEAFF.

This rearrangement joins TRBV4-2 to TRBJ2-7; no clear D. The CDR3 contains 13 residues. V lost 4 bases and J lost 6, with 13 bases in between. Germline-derived CDR1 and CDR2 are LGHNA and YNFKEQ. The CDR3 DNA is TGTGCCAGCAGCCTTACTACGCCTGGCGAGCAGTACTTC. Protein: CASSLTTPGEQYF.

The V and J genes are TRBV2 and TRBJ2-7; maybe TRBD2 (5 bases). V lost 7 bases and J lost 6, with 16 bases in between. The CDR3 runs 13 residues. CDR1 is SNHLY, CDR2 FYNNEI, per germline. DNA of the CDR3: TGTGCCAGCAATAGGGCCGTCGAGGGCGAGCAGTACTTC. Its protein product is CASNRAVEGEQYF.

The V gene is TRBV3-1 (or the pseudogene TRBV3-2), the J gene TRBJ1-1; no firm D call. The CDR3 runs to 15 residues. Germline CDR1 reads LGHDT; CDR2 reads YNNKEL (reference sequence). V dropped 0 bases and J dropped 2 bases, with 10 bases sitting between them. CDR3 bases: TGTGCCAGCAGCCAAGAGGGCCACCTAAACACTGAAGCTTTCTTT. Translation gives CASSQEGHLNTEAFF.

The count of this clone is one. This sequence joins TRBV18 and TRBJ1-2; TRBD1 aligns across 9 bases. The CDR3 extends over 16 amino acids. V lost 3 bases to trimming and J lost 4 bases; unmatched junction nucleotides: 9. CDR1 is KGHSH and CDR2 is LQKENI in the germline V gene. The CDR3 protein is CASSPYTPGQGYGYTF. CDR3 sequence (DNA): TGTGCCAGCTCACCCTACACGCCGGGACAGGGCTATGGCTACACCTTC.

The rearrangement links TRBV29-1 to TRBJ1-5, with unresolved D. The V end lost 4 bases, the J end lost 0 bases, and 7 bases lay between the germline ends. CDR1 and CDR2 (germline): SQVTM, ANQGSEA. The CDR3 is 13 residues long. The CDR3 region is CSVGEGSNQPQHF. CDR3 in DNA: TGCAGCGTTGGTGAGGGTAGCAATCAGCCCCAGCATTTT.

J is TRBJ2-1 and V is TRBV6-4; 10 bases are a match to TRBD2. The CDR3 is 15 residues long. V lost 6 bases and J lost 0; bases outside the gene matches: 2. Germline V lookup: CDR1 MRHNA, CDR2 SNTAGT. The CDR3 region has the DNA TGTGCCAGCAGACGACTAGCGGGCTCCTACAATGAGCAGTTCTTC. Translated, it gives CASRRLAGSYNEQFF.

For this clone: The junction and the germline gene differ at one end; a read error may be behind it. The gene calls are TRBV6-4 and TRBJ1-2; D might be TRBD1 (5 bases). CDR1 is MRHNA, CDR2 SNTAGT, per germline. The length of the CDR3 is 14 residues. The CDR3 protein is CASSDVFRQRPTIF. DNA of the CDR3: TGTGCCAGCAGTGACGTTTTCCGACAGAGACCGACCATCTTC.

The chain is built from TRBV4-2 and TRBJ1-3; possible D gene TRBD1, 6 bases. Germline loops: CDR1 LGHNA, CDR2 YNFKEQ. The CDR3 contains 16 residues. Trimming took 0 bases from V and 4 from J, leaving 13 bases between them. The CDR3 loop is CASSQDPRGSGNTIYF. In nucleotides, the CDR3 is TGTGCCAGCAGCCAAGACCCCAGGGGATCCGGAAACACCATATATTTT.

There are a few counts of this clone. The CDR3 loop is CASSLGIGGKFF. The CDR3 nucleotides are TGCGCCAGCAGCTTGGGGATCGGGGGGAAGTTCTTC. This rearrangement joins TRBV5-1 to TRBJ2-1; 7 nucleotides agree with TRBD2. J gave up 14 bases and V 0 bases, and 5 bases lay outside the gene matches. In germline, CDR1 is SGHRS, CDR2 YFSETQ. The CDR3 is 12 amino acids.

This clone occurred once. V is TRBV6-5 and J is TRBJ1-6, with D tentatively TRBD1 (6 bases). CDR1 is MNHEY, CDR2 SVGAGI, per germline. CDR3 length: 14 residues. The ends were cut back, 7 bases at V and 7 bases at J, with 14 bases in the middle. This chain's CDR3 is CASTGGGRNSPLHF. The CDR3 nucleotides read TGTGCCAGCACCGGGGGCGGGAGGAATTCACCCCTCCACTTT.

For this clone: Different DNA sequences within this sample yield the same CDR3. The chain has TRBV12-3 or TRBV12-4 and TRBJ1-1, with D hard to call. The germline V and J ends were trimmed by 3 bases and 1 base, with 6 bases remaining between them. The CDR3 runs to 13 residues. Here the CDR3 reads CASSFGRNTEAFF. CDR3 DNA sequence: TGTGCCAGCAGTTTTGGGAGGAACACTGAAGCTTTCTTT.

This clone showed up just a few times. The chain carries TRBV9 and TRBJ1-4; D is uncertain. CDR3 length: 16 residues. V was clipped by 0 bases and J by 3 bases, with 12 bases between them. Germline V gene lookup returns CDR1 SGDLS and CDR2 YYNGEE. The CDR3 loop reads CASSVEAGLPNEKLFF. Written as DNA, the CDR3 is TGTGCCAGCAGCGTAGAAGCGGGCCTACCTAATGAAAAACTGTTTTTT. Drawing the rest from reference TRBV9 and TRBJ1-4, the complete variable domain is DSGVTQTPKHLITATGQRVTLRCSPRSGDLSVYWYQQSLDQGLQFLIQYYNGEERAKGNILERFSAQQFPDLHSELNLSSLELGDSALYFCASSVEAGLPNEKLFFGSGTQLSVL.

The chain links TRBV5-8 to TRBJ2-3; tentative D call: TRBD1 (6 bases). CDR1 and CDR2 from the germline V gene are SGHTS and YDEGEE. V was shortened by 4 bases and J by 2 bases, with 14 bases between the two germline ends. This CDR3 spans 15 amino acids. Written as DNA, the CDR3 is TGTGCCAGCAGCGGCCCGGACAGAAACACAGATACGCAGTATTTT. Residues: CASSGPDRNTDTQYF.

The rearrangement links TRBV25-1 to TRBJ1-1; 9 nucleotides agree with TRBD1. V was pared by 7 bases and J by 0 bases, with 9 bases of the junction left unmatched. Germline lookup yields CDR1 MGHDK and CDR2 SYGVNS. The CDR3 runs 16 residues. The CDR3 region is CASNNGQGHMNTEAFF. CDR3 DNA sequence: TGTGCCAGCAATAATGGACAGGGGCACATGAACACTGAAGCTTTCTTT.

Here the CDR3 DNA reads TGTGCCAGCAGTTTAACAGGGTTCACTGAAGCTTTCTTT. This translates into CASSLTGFTEAFF. V usage is TRBV12-3 or TRBV12-4 and J usage is TRBJ1-1, with D tentatively TRBD1 (6 bases). This CDR3 has 13 residues. Trimming left V 2 bases short and J 4 bases short, with 8 bases between.